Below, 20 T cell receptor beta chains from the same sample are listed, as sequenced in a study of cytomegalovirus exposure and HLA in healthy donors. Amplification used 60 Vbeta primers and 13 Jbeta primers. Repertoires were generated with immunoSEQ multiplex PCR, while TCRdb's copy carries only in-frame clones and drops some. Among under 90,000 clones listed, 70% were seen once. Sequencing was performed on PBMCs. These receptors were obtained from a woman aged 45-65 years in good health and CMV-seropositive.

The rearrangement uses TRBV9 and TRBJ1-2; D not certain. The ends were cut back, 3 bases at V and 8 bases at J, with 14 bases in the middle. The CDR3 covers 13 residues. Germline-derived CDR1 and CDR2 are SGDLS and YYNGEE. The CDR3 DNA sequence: TGTGCCAGCAGCGGCGTGGGAGGGAGCGGCTACACCTTC. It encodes CASSGVGGSGYTF. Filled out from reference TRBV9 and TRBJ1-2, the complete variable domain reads DSGVTQTPKHLITATGQRVTLRCSPRSGDLSVYWYQQSLDQGLQFLIQYYNGEERAKGNILERFSAQQFPDLHSELNLSSLELGDSALYFCASSGVGGSGYTFGSGTRLTVV.

The CDR3 reads CASSYSPGQWTDTQYF. The CDR3 DNA follows: TGTGCCAGCAGTTACTCGCCAGGGCAGTGGACAGATACGCAGTATTTT. The gene calls are TRBV6-5 and TRBJ2-3, with D perhaps TRBD1 (5 bases). Between the trimmed V and J ends, which lost 0 bases and 3 bases, there was a span of 13 bases. Germline CDR1 reads MNHEY; CDR2 reads SVGAGI. This CDR3 is 16 amino acids long.

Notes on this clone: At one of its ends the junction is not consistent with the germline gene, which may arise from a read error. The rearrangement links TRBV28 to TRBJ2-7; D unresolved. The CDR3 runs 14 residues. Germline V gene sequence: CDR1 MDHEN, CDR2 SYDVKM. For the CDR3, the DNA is TGTGCCAGCAGTTTGGTCGCAGGTACCTACCAGCAGTACTTC. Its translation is CASSLVAGTYQQYF.

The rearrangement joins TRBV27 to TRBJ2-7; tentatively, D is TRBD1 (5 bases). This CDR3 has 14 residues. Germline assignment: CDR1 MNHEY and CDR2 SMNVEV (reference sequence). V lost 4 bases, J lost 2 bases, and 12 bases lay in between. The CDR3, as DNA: TGTGCCAGCAGTTCGTGGGGCGCACCCTACGAGCAGTACTTC. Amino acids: CASSSWGAPYEQYF.

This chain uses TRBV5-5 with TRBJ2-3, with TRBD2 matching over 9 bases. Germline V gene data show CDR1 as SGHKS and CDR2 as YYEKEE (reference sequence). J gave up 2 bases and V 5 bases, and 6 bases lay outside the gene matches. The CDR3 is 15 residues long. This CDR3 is CASSLTSGDTDTQYF. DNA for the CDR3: TGTGCCAGCAGTCTGACTAGCGGAGACACAGATACGCAGTATTTT.

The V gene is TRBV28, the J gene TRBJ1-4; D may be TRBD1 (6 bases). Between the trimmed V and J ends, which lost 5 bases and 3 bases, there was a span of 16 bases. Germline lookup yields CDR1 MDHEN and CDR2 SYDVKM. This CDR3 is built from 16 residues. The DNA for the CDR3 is TGTGCCAGCAGTCTAGGCGGGGGGCCAGCTAATGAAAAACTGTTTTTT. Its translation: CASSLGGGPANEKLFF.

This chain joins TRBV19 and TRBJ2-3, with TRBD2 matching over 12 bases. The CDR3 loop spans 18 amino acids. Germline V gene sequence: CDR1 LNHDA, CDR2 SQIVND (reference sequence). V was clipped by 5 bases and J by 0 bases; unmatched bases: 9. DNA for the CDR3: TGTGCCAGTAGTCCTCTAGCGGGGGGGCCGATCAGCACAGATACGCAGTATTTT. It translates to CASSPLAGGPISTDTQYF.

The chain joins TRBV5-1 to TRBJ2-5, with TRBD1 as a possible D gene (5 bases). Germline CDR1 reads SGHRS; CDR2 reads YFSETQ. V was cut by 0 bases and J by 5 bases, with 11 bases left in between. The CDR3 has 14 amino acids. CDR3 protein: CASSLALQVETQYF. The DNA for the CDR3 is TGCGCCAGCAGCTTGGCCTTACAGGTGGAGACCCAGTACTTC. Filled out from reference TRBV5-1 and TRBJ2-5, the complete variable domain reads KAGVTQTPRYLIKTRGQQVTLSCSPISGHRSVSWYQQTPGQGLQFLFEYFSETQRNKGNFPGRFSGRQFSNSRSEMNVSTLELGDSALYLCASSLALQVETQYFGPGTRLLVL.

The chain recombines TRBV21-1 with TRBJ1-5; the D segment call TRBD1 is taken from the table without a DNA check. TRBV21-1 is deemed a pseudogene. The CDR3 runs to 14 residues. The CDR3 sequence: CASSGGGLPQPQHF. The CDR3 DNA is TGTGCCAGCAGCGGTGGGGGCCTCCCCCAGCCCCAGCATTTT.

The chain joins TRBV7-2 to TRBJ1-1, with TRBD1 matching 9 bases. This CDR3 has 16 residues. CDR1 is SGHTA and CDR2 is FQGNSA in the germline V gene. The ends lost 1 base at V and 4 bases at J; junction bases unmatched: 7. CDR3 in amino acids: CASSLEGQGWTTEAFF. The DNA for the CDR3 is TGTGCCAGCAGCTTAGAGGGACAGGGTTGGACCACTGAAGCTTTCTTT.

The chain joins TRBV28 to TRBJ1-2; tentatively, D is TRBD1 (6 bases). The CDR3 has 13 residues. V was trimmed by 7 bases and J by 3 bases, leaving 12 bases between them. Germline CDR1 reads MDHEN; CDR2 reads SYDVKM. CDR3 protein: CASIRGGDYGYTF. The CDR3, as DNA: TGTGCCAGCATTAGAGGGGGAGACTATGGCTACACCTTC.

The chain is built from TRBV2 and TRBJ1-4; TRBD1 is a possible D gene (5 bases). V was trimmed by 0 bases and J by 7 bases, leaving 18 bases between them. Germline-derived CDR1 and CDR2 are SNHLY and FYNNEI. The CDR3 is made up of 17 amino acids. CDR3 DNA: TGTGCCAGCAGTGAAGCACTGTACGGGGGTAACAGTGAAAAACTGTTTTTT. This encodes CASSEALYGGNSEKLFF.

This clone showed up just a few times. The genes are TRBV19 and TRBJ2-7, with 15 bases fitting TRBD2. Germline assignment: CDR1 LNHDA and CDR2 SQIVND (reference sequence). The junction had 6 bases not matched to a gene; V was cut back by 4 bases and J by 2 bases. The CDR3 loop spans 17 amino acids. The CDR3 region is CASSTWTSGRAPYEQYF. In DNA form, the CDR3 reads TGTGCCAGTAGTACATGGACTAGCGGGAGGGCACCCTACGAGCAGTACTTC.

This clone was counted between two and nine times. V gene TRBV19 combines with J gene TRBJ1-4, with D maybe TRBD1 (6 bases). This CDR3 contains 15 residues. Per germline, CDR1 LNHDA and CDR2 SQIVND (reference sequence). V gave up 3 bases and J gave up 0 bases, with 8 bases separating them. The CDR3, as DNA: TGTGCCAGTAGTATGGACAGAGCAACTAATGAAAAACTGTTTTTT. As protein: CASSMDRATNEKLFF.

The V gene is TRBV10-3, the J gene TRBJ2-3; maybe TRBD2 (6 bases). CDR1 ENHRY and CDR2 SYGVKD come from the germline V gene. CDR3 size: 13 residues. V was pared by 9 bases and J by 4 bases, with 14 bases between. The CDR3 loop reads CAIGTSAADTQYF. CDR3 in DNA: TGTGCCATTGGGACTTCGGCCGCAGATACGCAGTATTTT.

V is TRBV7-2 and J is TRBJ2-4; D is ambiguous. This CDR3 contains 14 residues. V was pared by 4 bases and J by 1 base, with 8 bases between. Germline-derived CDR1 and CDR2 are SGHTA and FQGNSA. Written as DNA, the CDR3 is TGTGCCAGCAGCTCCGCTATTGCCAAAAACATTCAGTACTTC. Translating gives CASSSAIAKNIQYF. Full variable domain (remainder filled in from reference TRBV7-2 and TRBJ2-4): GAGVSQSPSNKVTEKGKDVELRCDPISGHTALYWYRQSLGQGLEFLIYFQGNSAPDKSGLPSDRFSAERTGGSVSTLTIQRTQQEDSAVYLCASSSAIAKNIQYFGAGTRLSVL.

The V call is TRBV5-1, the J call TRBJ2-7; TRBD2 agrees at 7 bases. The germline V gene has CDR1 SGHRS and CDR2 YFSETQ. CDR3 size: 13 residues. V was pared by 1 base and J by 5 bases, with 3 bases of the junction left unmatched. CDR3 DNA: TGCGCCAGCAGCTTGTGGGAGGGCAACGAGCAGTACTTC. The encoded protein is CASSLWEGNEQYF.

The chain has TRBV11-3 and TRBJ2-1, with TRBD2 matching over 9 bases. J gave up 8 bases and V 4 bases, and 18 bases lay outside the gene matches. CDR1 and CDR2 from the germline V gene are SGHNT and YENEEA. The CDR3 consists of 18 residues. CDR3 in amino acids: CASSYRFWLAGKCDEQFF. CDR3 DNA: TGTGCCAGCAGCTACAGGTTCTGGCTAGCGGGGAAATGCGATGAGCAGTTCTTC. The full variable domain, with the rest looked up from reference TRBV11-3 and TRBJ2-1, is EAGVVQSPRYKIIEKKQPVAFWCNPISGHNTLYWYLQNLGQGPELLIRYENEEAVDDSQLPKDRFSAERLKGVDSTLKIQPAELGDSAVYLCASSYRFWLAGKCDEQFFGPGTRLTVL.

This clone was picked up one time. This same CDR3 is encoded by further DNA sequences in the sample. The CDR3 DNA sequence: TGTGCCATCAGCCAAGGGACAGGTGAGGCACTACATGGCTACACCTTC. Amino acids: CAISQGTGEALHGYTF. The chain couples TRBV10-3 to TRBJ1-2; 8 bases are shared with TRBD1. V trimming: 6 bases; J trimming: 6 bases; junction bases outside the gene matches: 15. Germline V gene sequence: CDR1 ENHRY, CDR2 SYGVKD. The length of the CDR3 is 16 residues.

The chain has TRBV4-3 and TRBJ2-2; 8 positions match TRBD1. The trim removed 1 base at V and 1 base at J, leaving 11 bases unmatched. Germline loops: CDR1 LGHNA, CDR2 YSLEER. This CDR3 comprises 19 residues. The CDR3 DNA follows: TGCGCCAGCAGCCAAGCGCCCCCGACAGGGGCCCTGAACACCGGGGAGCTGTTTTTT. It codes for CASSQAPPTGALNTGELFF.